This entry is about one TCR beta chain. Each subset's genomic DNA was shared equally among a number of immunoSEQ plates. As processed by the authors: Filtering differed, since immunoSEQ gave only junction sequences and no quality scores. The data were produced by immunoSEQ multiplex PCR, yet TCRdb's version contains in-frame clones alone and is incomplete. V and J calls and clone size are given by that table; D and trimming were obtained from the DNA. This table has over 2 million clones, around 96% appearing once. This entry is derived from a study of shared clonotypes between healthy human individuals. CDR1 SGHTA and CDR2 FQGNSA come from the germline V gene. The CDR3 runs to 15 residues. Trimming left V 5 bases short and J 2 bases short, with 13 bases between. Selected positively for CCR7 and CD45RO-negative, naive CD8 cells excluded terminally differentiated effector memory CD45RA+ cells. Healthy adults negative for HIV, lacking recent acute infections or vaccinations, served as donors. Each sample came from a Caucasian adult donor living in Nashville, Tennessee.

Material: naive CD8+ T cells sorted from blood. The chain recombines TRBV7-2 with TRBJ2-1, with no clear D. The TCR comes from a man aged 18-30 years in good health. The CDR3 region is CASSQLVEAYNEQFF. Written as DNA, the CDR3 is TGTGCCAGCAGCCAGCTCGTAGAGGCCTACAATGAGCAGTTCTTC.